This T cell receptor beta chain is drawn from a study of blood T cell repertoires in COVID-19. As for the study in general: PBMCs, B-cell-depleted T cells, or T cells provided the cDNA or gDNA that made up the material.

Between the trimmed V and J ends, which lost 3 bases and 5 bases, there was a span of 11 bases. Looked up from germline, CDR1 is MNHEY and CDR2 is SVGEGT. The CDR3 consists of 14 residues. As processed by the authors: Counts of nucleated cells, estimated from reference gene primer amplification, were obtained. Repertoires were generated with immunoSEQ multiplex PCR, while TCRdb's copy carries only in-frame clones and drops some. The V and J calls and clone size were taken over from that table, and D and trimming were inferred from the DNA. The data hold 26,000 or so clones, with 89% observed a single time.

The sample taken for sequencing was peripheral blood. The TCR sequence derives from a human donor in a cohort sampled during active COVID-19. J is TRBJ2-1 and V is TRBV6-2 or TRBV6-3; D possibly corresponds to TRBD2 (6 bases). CDR3 sequence (DNA): TGTGCCAGCAGTTATCCAGCGGGTAACAATGAGCAGTTCTTC. It specifies CASSYPAGNNEQFF.